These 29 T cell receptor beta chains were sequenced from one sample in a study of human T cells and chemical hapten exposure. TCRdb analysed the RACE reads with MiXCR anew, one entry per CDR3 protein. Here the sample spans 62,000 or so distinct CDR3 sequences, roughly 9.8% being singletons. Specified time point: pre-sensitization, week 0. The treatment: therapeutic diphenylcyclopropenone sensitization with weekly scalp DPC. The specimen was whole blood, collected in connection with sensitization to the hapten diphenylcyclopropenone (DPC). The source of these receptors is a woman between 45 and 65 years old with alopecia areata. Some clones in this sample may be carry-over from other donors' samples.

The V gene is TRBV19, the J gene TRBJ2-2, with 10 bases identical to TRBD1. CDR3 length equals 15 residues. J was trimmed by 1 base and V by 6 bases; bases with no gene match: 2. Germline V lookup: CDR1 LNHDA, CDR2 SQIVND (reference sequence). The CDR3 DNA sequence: TGTGCCAGTAGGGACAGGGGGTGGAACACCGGGGAGCTGTTTTTT. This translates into CASRDRGWNTGELFF. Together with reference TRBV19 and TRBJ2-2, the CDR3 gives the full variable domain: DGGITQSPKYLFRKEGQNVTLSCEQNLNHDAMYWYRQDPGQGLRLIYYSQIVNDFQKGDIAEGYSVSREKKESFPLTVTSAQKNPTAFYLCASRDRGWNTGELFFGEGSRLTVL.

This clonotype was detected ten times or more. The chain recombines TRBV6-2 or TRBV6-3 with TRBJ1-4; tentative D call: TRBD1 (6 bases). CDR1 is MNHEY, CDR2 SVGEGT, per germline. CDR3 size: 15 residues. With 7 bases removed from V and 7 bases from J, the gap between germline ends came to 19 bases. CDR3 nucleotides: TGTGCCAGCAACACCCCCAGGACAGCGGGTGAAAAACTGTTTTTT. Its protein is CASNTPRTAGEKLFF.

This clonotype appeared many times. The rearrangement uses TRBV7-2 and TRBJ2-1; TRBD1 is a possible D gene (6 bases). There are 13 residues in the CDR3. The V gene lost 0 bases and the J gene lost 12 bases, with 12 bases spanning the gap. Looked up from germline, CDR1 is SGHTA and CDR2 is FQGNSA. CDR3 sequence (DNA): TGTGCCAGCAGCTTAGCAAGACAGGATGGGCAGTTCTTC. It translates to CASSLARQDGQFF. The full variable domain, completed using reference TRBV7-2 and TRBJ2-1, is GAGVSQSPSNKVTEKGKDVELRCDPISGHTALYWYRQSLGQGLEFLIYFQGNSAPDKSGLPSDRFSAERTGGSVSTLTIQRTQQEDSAVYLCASSLARQDGQFFGPGTRLTVL.

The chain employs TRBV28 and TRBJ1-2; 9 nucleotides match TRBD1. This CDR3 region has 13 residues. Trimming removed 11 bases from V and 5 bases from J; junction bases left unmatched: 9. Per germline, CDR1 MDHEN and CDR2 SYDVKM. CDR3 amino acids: CAGQDRGWYGYTF. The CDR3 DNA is TGTGCCGGACAGGACAGGGGATGGTATGGCTACACCTTC.

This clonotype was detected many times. The CDR3 loop reads CASSGTSGTITGELFF. In nucleotides, the CDR3 is TGTGCCAGCAGCGGGACTAGCGGGACTATCACCGGGGAGCTGTTTTTT. The rearrangement uses TRBV7-6 and TRBJ2-2; the match to TRBD2 covers 13 bases. Germline lookup yields CDR1 SGHVS and CDR2 FNYEAQ. After removal of 5 bases from V and 4 bases from J, the junction contained 4 bases not matched to a gene. The CDR3 runs 16 residues. Supplemented by reference TRBV7-6 and TRBJ2-2, the full variable domain reads GAGVSQSPRYKVTKRGQDVALRCDPISGHVSLYWYRQALGQGPEFLTYFNYEAQQDKSGLPNDRFSAERPEGSISTLTIQRTEQRDSAMYRCASSGTSGTITGELFFGEGSRLTVL.

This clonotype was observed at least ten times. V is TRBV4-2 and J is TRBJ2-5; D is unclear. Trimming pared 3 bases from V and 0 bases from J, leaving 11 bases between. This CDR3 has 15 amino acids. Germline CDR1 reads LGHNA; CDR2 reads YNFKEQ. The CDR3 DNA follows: TGTGCCAGCAGCCAGGACGCTCCAAACCAAGAGACCCAGTACTTC. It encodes CASSQDAPNQETQYF.

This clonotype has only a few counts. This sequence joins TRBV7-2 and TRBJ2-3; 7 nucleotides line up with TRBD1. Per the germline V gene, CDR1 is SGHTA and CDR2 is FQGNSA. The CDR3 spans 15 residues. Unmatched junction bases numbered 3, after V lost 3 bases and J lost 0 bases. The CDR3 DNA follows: TGTGCCAGCAGCTTTAGACAGGGAAGCACAGATACGCAGTATTTT. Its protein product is CASSFRQGSTDTQYF.

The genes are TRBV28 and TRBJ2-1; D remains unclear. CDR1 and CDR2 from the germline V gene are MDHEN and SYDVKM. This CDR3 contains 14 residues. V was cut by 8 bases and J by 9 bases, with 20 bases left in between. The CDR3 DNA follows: TGTGCCAGCCCGCGTTTGGGTCCCCCGACTGAGCAGTTCTTC. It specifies CASPRLGPPTEQFF. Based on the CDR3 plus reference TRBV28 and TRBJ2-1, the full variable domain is DVKVTQSSRYLVKRTGEKVFLECVQDMDHENMFWYRQDPGLGLRLIYFSYDVKMKEKGDIPEGYSVSREKKERFSLILESASTNQTSMYLCASPRLGPPTEQFFGPGTRLTVL.

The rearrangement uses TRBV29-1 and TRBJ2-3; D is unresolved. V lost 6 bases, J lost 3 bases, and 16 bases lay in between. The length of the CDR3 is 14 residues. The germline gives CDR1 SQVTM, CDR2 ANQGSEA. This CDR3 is CSVAGRLGTDTQYF. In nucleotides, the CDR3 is TGCAGCGTCGCCGGACGCCTCGGAACAGATACGCAGTATTTT.

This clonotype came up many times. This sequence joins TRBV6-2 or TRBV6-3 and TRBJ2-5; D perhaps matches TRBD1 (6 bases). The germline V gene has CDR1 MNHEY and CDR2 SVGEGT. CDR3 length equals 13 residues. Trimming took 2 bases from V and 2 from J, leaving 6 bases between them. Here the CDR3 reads CASSYGQQETQYF. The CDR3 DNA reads TGTGCCAGCAGTTACGGACAGCAAGAGACCCAGTACTTC.

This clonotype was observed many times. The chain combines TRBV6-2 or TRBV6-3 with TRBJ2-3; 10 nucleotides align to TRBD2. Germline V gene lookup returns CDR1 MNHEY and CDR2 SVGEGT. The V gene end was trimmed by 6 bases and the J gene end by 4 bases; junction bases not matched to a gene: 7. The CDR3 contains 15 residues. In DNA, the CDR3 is TGTGCCAGCAGCAACCCGGGACTAGCGTCAGATACGCAGTATTTT. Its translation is CASSNPGLASDTQYF.

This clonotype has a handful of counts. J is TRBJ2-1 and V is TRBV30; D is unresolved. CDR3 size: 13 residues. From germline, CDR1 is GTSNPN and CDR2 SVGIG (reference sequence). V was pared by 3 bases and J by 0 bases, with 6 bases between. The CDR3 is CAWSTGSYNEQFF. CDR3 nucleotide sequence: TGTGCCTGGAGCACCGGCTCCTACAATGAGCAGTTCTTC.

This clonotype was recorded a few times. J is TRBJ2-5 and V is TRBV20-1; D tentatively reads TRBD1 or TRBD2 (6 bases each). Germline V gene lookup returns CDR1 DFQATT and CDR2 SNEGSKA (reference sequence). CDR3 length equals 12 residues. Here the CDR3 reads CGGAGPKETQYF. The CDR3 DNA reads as TGCGGGGGCGCGGGGCCCAAAGAGACCCAGTACTTC.

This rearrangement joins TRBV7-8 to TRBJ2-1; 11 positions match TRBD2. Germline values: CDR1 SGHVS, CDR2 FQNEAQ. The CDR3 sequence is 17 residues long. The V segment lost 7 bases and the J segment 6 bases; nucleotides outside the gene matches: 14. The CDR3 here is CASTSSRGSGRVNEQFF. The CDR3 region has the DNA TGTGCCAGCACCTCCTCCAGGGGTAGCGGGAGGGTCAATGAGCAGTTCTTC. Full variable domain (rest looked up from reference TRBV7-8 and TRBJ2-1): GAGVSQSPRYKVAKRGQDVALRCDPISGHVSLFWYQQALGQGPEFLTYFQNEAQLDKSGLPSDRFFAERPEGSVSTLKIQRTQQEDSAVYLCASTSSRGSGRVNEQFFGPGTRLTVL.

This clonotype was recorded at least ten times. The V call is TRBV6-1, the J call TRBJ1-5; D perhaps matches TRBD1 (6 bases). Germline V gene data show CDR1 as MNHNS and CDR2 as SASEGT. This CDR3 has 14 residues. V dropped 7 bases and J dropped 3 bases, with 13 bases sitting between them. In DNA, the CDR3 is TGTGCCAGCACTGACGGACAGATCAATCAGCCCCAGCATTTT. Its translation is CASTDGQINQPQHF.

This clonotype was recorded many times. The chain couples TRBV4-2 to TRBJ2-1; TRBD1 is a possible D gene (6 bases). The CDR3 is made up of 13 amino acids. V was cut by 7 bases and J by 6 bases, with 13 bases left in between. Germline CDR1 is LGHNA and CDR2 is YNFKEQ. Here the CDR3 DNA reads TGTGCCAGCAATAAACAGGGCGGCAATGAGCAGTTCTTC. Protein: CASNKQGGNEQFF.

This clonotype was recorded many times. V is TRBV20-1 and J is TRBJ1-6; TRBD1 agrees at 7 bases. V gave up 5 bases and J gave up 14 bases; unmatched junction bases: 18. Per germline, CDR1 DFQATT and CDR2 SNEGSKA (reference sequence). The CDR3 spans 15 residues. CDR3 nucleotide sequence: TGCAGTGCTCACCCCGGAACAGGGGCCGCCCGCGCCCTCCACTTT. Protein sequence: CSAHPGTGAARALHF.

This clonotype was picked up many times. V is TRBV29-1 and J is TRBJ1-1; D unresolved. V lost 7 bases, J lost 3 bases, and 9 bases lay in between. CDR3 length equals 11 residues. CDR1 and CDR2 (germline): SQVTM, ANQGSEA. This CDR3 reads CSADGDTEAFF. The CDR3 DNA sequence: TGCAGCGCTGACGGCGACACTGAAGCTTTCTTT.

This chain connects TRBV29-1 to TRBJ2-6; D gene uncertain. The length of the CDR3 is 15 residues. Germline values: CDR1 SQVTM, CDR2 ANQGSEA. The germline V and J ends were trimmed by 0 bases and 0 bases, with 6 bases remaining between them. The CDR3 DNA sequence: TGCAGCGTTGAAGACCCAGTCTCTGGGGCCAACGTCCTGACTTTC. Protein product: CSVEDPVSGANVLTF.

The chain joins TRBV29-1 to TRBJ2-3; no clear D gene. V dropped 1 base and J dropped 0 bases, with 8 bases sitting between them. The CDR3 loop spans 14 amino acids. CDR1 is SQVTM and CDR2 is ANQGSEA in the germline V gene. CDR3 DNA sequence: TGCAGCGTTGAAGGGGTCGGCAGCACAGATACGCAGTATTTT. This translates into CSVEGVGSTDTQYF.

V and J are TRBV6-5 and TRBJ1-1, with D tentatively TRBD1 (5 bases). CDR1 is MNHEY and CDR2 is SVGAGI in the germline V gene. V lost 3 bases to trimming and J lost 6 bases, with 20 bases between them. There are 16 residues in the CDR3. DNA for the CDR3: TGTGCCAGCAGTTATTATGACCCGGGCCGAGGGGCTGAAGCTTTCTTT. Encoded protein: CASSYYDPGRGAEAFF.

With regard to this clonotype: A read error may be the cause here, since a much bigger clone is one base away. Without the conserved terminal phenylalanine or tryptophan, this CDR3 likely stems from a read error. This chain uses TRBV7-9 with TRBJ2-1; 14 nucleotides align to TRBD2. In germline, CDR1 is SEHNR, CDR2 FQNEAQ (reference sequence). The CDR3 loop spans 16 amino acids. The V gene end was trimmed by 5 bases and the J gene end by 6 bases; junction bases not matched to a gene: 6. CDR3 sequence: CASSPRLAGGLNEQFL. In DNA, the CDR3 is TGTGCCAGCAGCCCACGACTAGCGGGGGGGCTCAATGAGCAGTTCCTC.

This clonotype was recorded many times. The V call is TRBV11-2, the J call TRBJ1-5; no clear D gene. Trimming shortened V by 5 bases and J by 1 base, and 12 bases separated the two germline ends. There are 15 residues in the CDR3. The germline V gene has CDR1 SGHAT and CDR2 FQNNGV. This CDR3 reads CASSPGVRSNQPQHF. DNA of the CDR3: TGTGCCAGCAGCCCCGGAGTTCGGAGCAATCAGCCCCAGCATTTT.

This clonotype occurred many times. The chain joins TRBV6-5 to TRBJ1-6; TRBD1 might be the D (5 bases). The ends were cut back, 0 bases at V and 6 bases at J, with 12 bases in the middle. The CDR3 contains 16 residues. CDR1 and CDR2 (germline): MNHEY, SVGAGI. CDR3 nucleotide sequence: TGTGCCAGCAGTTACTCGAGGGAGACAGCTAATTCACCCCTCCACTTT. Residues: CASSYSRETANSPLHF.

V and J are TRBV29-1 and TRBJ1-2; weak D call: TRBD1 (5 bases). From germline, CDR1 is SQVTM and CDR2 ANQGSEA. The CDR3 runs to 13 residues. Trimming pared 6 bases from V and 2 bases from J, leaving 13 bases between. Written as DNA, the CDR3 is TGCAGCGTGGACGGGACGGCCAACTATGGCTACACCTTC. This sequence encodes CSVDGTANYGYTF.

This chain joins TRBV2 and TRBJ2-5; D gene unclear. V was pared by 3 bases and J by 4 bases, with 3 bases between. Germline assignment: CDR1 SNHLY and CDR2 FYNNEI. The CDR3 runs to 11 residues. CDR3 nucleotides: TGTGCCAGCAGTGAGGGAGAGACCCAGTACTTC. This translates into CASSEGETQYF.

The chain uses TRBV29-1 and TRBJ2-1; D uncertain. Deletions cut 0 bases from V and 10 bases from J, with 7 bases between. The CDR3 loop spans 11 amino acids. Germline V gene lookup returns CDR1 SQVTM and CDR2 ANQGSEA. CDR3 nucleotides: TGCAGCGTTGAAGAGGTGGGCGAGCAGTTCTTC. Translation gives CSVEEVGEQFF.

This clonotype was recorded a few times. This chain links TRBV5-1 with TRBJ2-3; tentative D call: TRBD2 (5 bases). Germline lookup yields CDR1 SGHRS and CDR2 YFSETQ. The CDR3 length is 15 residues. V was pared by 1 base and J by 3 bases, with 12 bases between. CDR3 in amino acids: CASSLTAVLTDTQYF. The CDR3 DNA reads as TGCGCCAGCAGCTTGACAGCGGTCCTAACAGATACGCAGTATTTT.

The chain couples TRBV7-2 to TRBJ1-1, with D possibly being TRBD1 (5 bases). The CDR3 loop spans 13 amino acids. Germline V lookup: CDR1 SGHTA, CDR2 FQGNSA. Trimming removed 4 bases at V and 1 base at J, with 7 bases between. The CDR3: CASSSQGNTEAFF. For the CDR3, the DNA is TGTGCCAGCAGCTCCCAGGGGAACACTGAAGCTTTCTTT. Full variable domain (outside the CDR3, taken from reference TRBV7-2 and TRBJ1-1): GAGVSQSPSNKVTEKGKDVELRCDPISGHTALYWYRQSLGQGLEFLIYFQGNSAPDKSGLPSDRFSAERTGGSVSTLTIQRTQQEDSAVYLCASSSQGNTEAFFGQGTRLTVV.